These T cell receptor beta chains were read from a single sample in a study of blood T cells in healthy people across ages. MiXCR, run by TCRdb on the 5' RACE reads, gives a single entry per CDR3 protein. The table records about 650,000 distinct CDR3 sequences, about 30% of them present only once. Sequencing used blood. Receptors were obtained from a woman of 80 years or more in good health. Both conserved end residues are trimmed from each CDR3.

CDR3aa: ASSMTTGSVNQPRH
j_gene: TRBJ1-5
v_gene: TRBV7-2

CDR3aa: ASSKEGGGRETQY
j_gene: TRBJ2-5
v_gene: TRBV7-2

CDR3aa: AWSGGGGRKF
j_gene: TRBJ2-1
v_gene: TRBV30

CDR3aa: ASSFPPNLGTYEQY
j_gene: TRBJ2-7
v_gene: TRBV12-3/TRBV12-4

CDR3aa: ASSLVGGIGEQY
j_gene: TRBJ2-7
v_gene: TRBV5-6

CDR3aa: ASSKPGTGDLEQF
j_gene: TRBJ2-1
v_gene: TRBV28

CDR3aa: ATARDTNTGELF
j_gene: TRBJ2-2
v_gene: TRBV7-9

CDR3aa: ASSEHRGQLLPGTQY
j_gene: TRBJ2-5
v_gene: TRBV6-1

CDR3aa: ASRGGGHSNQPQH
j_gene: TRBJ1-5
v_gene: TRBV12-3/TRBV12-4

CDR3aa: ASSQDGRDTDTQY
j_gene: TRBJ2-3
v_gene: TRBV4-2

CDR3aa: ASSSGTDYNEQF
j_gene: TRBJ2-1
v_gene: TRBV7-2

CDR3aa: SARGDRLNTEAF
j_gene: TRBJ1-1
v_gene: TRBV20-1

CDR3aa: ASSSDTNYGYT
j_gene: TRBJ1-2
v_gene: TRBV12-3/TRBV12-4

CDR3aa: ASSPRASGGASTDTQY
j_gene: TRBJ2-3
v_gene: TRBV9

CDR3aa: ASSLDGGEQF
j_gene: TRBJ2-1
v_gene: TRBV5-1

CDR3aa: SARDQSGNIGEQY
j_gene: TRBJ2-7
v_gene: TRBV20-1

CDR3aa: SAINPGLSHEQY
j_gene: TRBJ2-7
v_gene: TRBV20-1

CDR3aa: ASSQEGHEAF
j_gene: TRBJ1-1
v_gene: TRBV3-1

CDR3aa: ASSWGGRNNEKLF
j_gene: TRBJ1-4
v_gene: TRBV5-6

CDR3aa: ASSLTSGRVETQY
j_gene: TRBJ2-5
v_gene: TRBV3-1

CDR3aa: ASSFDRGPIQPQH
j_gene: TRBJ1-5
v_gene: TRBV7-2

CDR3aa: ASTNRGIGSDTGELF
j_gene: TRBJ2-2
v_gene: TRBV6-2/TRBV6-3

CDR3aa: ASSPPTSGGANEQF
j_gene: TRBJ2-1
v_gene: TRBV5-5

CDR3aa: ASSQILDSSLGYT
j_gene: TRBJ1-2
v_gene: TRBV5-5

CDR3aa: ASSSLSGGDEQY
j_gene: -
v_gene: TRBV5-6

CDR3aa: SARGSHGETQY
j_gene: TRBJ2-5
v_gene: TRBV20-1

CDR3aa: ATRQGLEYNEQF
j_gene: TRBJ2-1
v_gene: TRBV5-1

CDR3aa: AWSVPGRFSGANVLT
j_gene: TRBJ2-6
v_gene: TRBV30

CDR3aa: ASSVGRTISEKLF
j_gene: TRBJ1-4
v_gene: TRBV28

CDR3aa: ASSFTTGVWGYT
j_gene: TRBJ1-2
v_gene: TRBV5-6

CDR3aa: ASSASTEHYEQY
j_gene: TRBJ2-7
v_gene: TRBV27

CDR3aa: ASSYSNRGPYEQY
j_gene: TRBJ2-7
v_gene: TRBV6-5

CDR3aa: ATSHRRNAEAF
j_gene: TRBJ1-1
v_gene: TRBV15

CDR3aa: ASSLDRVSQPQH
j_gene: TRBJ1-5
v_gene: TRBV16

CDR3aa: SASRTRAGHEQF
j_gene: TRBJ2-1
v_gene: TRBV20-1

CDR3aa: ASSLSPSAVFNEQF
j_gene: TRBJ2-1
v_gene: TRBV7-3

CDR3aa: ASSLAPANTGELF
j_gene: TRBJ2-2
v_gene: TRBV5-1

CDR3aa: ASRESRVGQPQH
j_gene: TRBJ1-5
v_gene: TRBV28

CDR3aa: ASSRIQGATEAF
j_gene: TRBJ1-1
v_gene: TRBV11-2

CDR3aa: ASSEGHHNEQF
j_gene: TRBJ2-1
v_gene: TRBV10-1

CDR3aa: ASSARPSGADTQY
j_gene: TRBJ2-3
v_gene: TRBV5-1

CDR3aa: ASSLAPGAGETQF
j_gene: -
v_gene: TRBV7-2

CDR3aa: ATRRQAGGGYT
j_gene: TRBJ1-2
v_gene: TRBV6-5

CDR3aa: ARRSRDTQY
j_gene: TRBJ2-7
v_gene: TRBV30

CDR3aa: SATSGGANEQF
j_gene: TRBJ2-1
v_gene: TRBV20-1

CDR3aa: ASSFGGPSHLAKNIQY
j_gene: TRBJ2-4
v_gene: TRBV7-2

CDR3aa: SAPVGGANYGYT
j_gene: TRBJ1-2
v_gene: TRBV20-1

CDR3aa: ASTGVEAF
j_gene: TRBJ1-1
v_gene: TRBV2

CDR3aa: ASSLFWSAPREKLF
j_gene: TRBJ1-4
v_gene: TRBV7-2

CDR3aa: ASSLPGLAGEQF
j_gene: TRBJ2-1
v_gene: TRBV28

CDR3aa: ASSFSRERYNEQF
j_gene: TRBJ2-1
v_gene: TRBV5-1

CDR3aa: ASSRTGEYQPQH
j_gene: TRBJ1-5
v_gene: TRBV27

CDR3aa: ASSVDSLFYGYT
j_gene: TRBJ1-2
v_gene: TRBV18

CDR3aa: ASSFIGGNYGYT
j_gene: TRBJ1-2
v_gene: TRBV7-2

CDR3aa: ASSLDGPYYGYT
j_gene: TRBJ1-2
v_gene: TRBV7-2

CDR3aa: ASSTPAEGYGYT
j_gene: TRBJ1-2
v_gene: TRBV5-6

CDR3aa: SVLKQATPNTIY
j_gene: TRBJ1-3
v_gene: TRBV29-1